The rows below give T cell receptor beta chains drawn from one sample of a study of T cells in Graves' hyperthyroidism and ophthalmopathy. TCRdb redid the calling of the multiplex PCR reads with MiXCR, one entry per CDR3 protein. Of 340,000 or so distinct CDR3 sequences in the sample, roughly 18% are singletons; the top ten hold 45% to 50%. The sample comprised blood. These TCRs come from a woman aged 45 to 65 with Graves' hyperthyroidism. The CDR3 runs from the conserved cysteine through the conserved F or W. The D gene is left open where the match is weak. Size is omitted from some rows. Given values are once, few, many or a class for expanded clones.

J | V | size | D | CDR3 | DNA
TRBJ2-7 | TRBV28 | many | TRBD1 | CASMGGTGPRDEQYF | TGTGCCAGCATGGGAGGGACAGGGCCAAGGGACGAGCAGTACTTC
TRBJ2-1 | TRBV7-9 | . | . | CASQAGTYNEQFF | TGTGCCAGTCAGGCAGGGACCTACAATGAGCAGTTCTTC
TRBJ2-1 | TRBV12-3/TRBV12-4 | many | . | CASSLGGRRAYNEQFF | TGTGCCAGCAGTTTAGGCGGCAGGAGGGCCTACAATGAGCAGTTCTTC
TRBJ1-1 | TRBV6-5 | few | . | CASSYTGSTEAFF | TGTGCCAGCAGTTACACGGGGAGCACTGAAGCTTTCTTT
TRBJ2-1 | TRBV5-1 | many | TRBD1 | CASSSGDSYNEQFF | TGCGCCAGCAGCTCCGGGGACAGCTACAATGAGCAGTTCTTC
TRBJ2-1 | TRBV14 | many | . | CASSHDPSRNEQFF | TGTGCCAGCAGCCATGACCCCTCCCGCAATGAGCAGTTCTTC
TRBJ1-1 | TRBV6-6 | many | . | CASSYSGGHGTEAFF | TGTGCCAGCAGTTACTCGGGGGGGCATGGCACTGAAGCTTTCTTT
TRBJ2-7 | TRBV13 | many | . | CASSLGRNSYEQYF | TGTGCCAGCAGCTTAGGGCGGAACTCCTACGAGCAGTACTTC
TRBJ1-5 | TRBV2 | many | TRBD1 | CASRLDRANQPQHF | TGTGCCAGCAGATTGGACAGGGCAAATCAGCCCCAGCATTTT
TRBJ1-2 | TRBV2 | many | TRBD1 | CASSGQELDGYTF | TGTGCCAGCTCCGGACAGGAACTAGATGGCTACACCTTC
TRBJ2-2 | TRBV13 | . | TRBD2 | CASSLSGTRHTGELFF | TGTGCCAGCAGCTTATCCGGGACTAGACACACCGGGGAGCTGTTTTTT
TRBJ2-7 | TRBV4-1 | many | . | CASSQDITQDEQYF | TGCGCCAGCAGCCAAGATATTACGCAGGACGAGCAGTACTTC
TRBJ1-1 | TRBV13 | few | . | CAVGPLNTEAFF | TGTGCCGTGGGGCCCTTGAACACTGAAGCTTTCTTT
TRBJ1-2 | TRBV30 | many | . | CAWSRGNYGYTF | TGTGCCTGGAGTAGGGGTAACTATGGCTACACCTTC
TRBJ1-2 | TRBV20-1 | many | . | CSASLATRYGYTF | TGCAGTGCTAGCCTTGCTACACGCTATGGCTACACCTTC
TRBJ2-1 | TRBV25-1 | few | . | CASRKGRNSYNEQFF | TGTGCCAGCAGGAAGGGTAGGAATTCCTACAATGAGCAGTTCTTC
TRBJ2-5 | TRBV5-1 | many | TRBD2 | CASSLASGGREETQYF | TGCGCCAGCAGCTTGGCTAGCGGGGGCCGGGAAGAGACCCAGTACTTC
TRBJ2-1 | TRBV11-1 | many | TRBD2 | CASSWTSGGTLTYNEQFF | TGTGCCAGCAGCTGGACTAGCGGAGGAACCCTCACCTACAATGAGCAGTTCTTC
TRBJ1-3 | TRBV18 | many | . | CASSPPYFADSGNTIYF | TGTGCCAGCTCACCACCGTACTTCGCCGACTCTGGAAACACCATATATTTT
TRBJ2-2 | TRBV5-1 | . | TRBD1 | CASAQTGGDTGELFF | TGCGCCAGCGCTCAGACAGGGGGAGACACCGGGGAGCTGTTTTTT
TRBJ2-3 | TRBV2 | many | TRBD2 | CASSSSGSDTQYF | TGTGCCAGCAGCTCTAGCGGCTCAGATACGCAGTATTTT
TRBJ1-1 | TRBV7-2 | few | TRBD1 | CASSLARGTVSMNTEAFF | TGTGCCAGCAGCTTAGCTAGGGGGACAGTTAGTATGAACACTGAAGCTTTCTTT
TRBJ2-1 | TRBV11-2 | many | . | CASSPQQGKSYNEQFF | TGTGCCAGCAGCCCCCAACAGGGAAAGTCGTACAATGAGCAGTTCTTC
TRBJ1-1 | TRBV4-1 | . | . | CASSRTGVLTEAFF | TGCGCCAGCAGCCGAACCGGAGTCTTGACTGAAGCTTTCTTT
TRBJ1-2 | TRBV30 | . | . | CAWSDQDTGYGYTF | TGTGCCTGGAGTGATCAGGACACGGGCTATGGCTACACCTTC
TRBJ1-1 | TRBV20-1 | few | . | CSASPETEAFF | TGCAGTGCTAGTCCCGAGACTGAAGCTTTCTTT
TRBJ1-4 | TRBV11-2 | many | . | CASRRADATNEKLFF | TGTGCCAGCAGGCGGGCCGATGCAACTAATGAAAAACTGTTTTTT
TRBJ1-5 | TRBV20-1 | . | . | CSAGPLNQPQHF | TGCAGTGCTGGACCGCTCAATCAGCCCCAGCATTTT
TRBJ2-5 | TRBV2 | few | . | CASSLQGHETQYF | TGTGCCAGCAGTTTACAGGGCCATGAGACCCAGTACTTC
TRBJ2-4 | TRBV3-1 | . | TRBD2 | CASSQAVAGGLNIQYF | TGTGCCAGCAGCCAAGCGGTGGCGGGAGGGTTAAACATTCAGTACTTC
TRBJ1-1 | TRBV6-1 | many | TRBD1 | CASSKGQGGDTEAFF | TGTGCCAGCAGTAAGGGACAGGGCGGGGACACTGAAGCTTTCTTT
TRBJ2-3 | TRBV29-1 | . | . | CSAHNGGPTDTQYF | TGCAGCGCCCACAACGGGGGGCCCACAGATACGCAGTATTTT
TRBJ2-3 | TRBV13 | many | TRBD2 | CASSLGGLAGATDTQYF | TGTGCCAGCAGCTTAGGCGGCCTAGCGGGGGCAACAGATACGCAGTATTTT
TRBJ2-3 | TRBV7-2 | few | TRBD2 | CASSPSSVAGESTDTQYF | TGTGCCAGCAGCCCCTCCTCAGTAGCGGGAGAATCGACAGATACGCAGTATTTT
TRBJ1-1 | TRBV6-5 | few | . | CASSYLANTEAFF | TGTGCCAGCAGTTACCTGGCAAACACTGAAGCTTTCTTT
TRBJ2-5 | TRBV12-3/TRBV12-4 | few | . | CASKLQGIGETQYF | TGTGCCAGCAAACTACAGGGAATTGGAGAGACCCAGTACTTC
TRBJ2-7 | TRBV2 | . | . | CASSARGREQYF | TGTGCCAGCAGCGCTCGAGGGAGGGAGCAGTACTTC
TRBJ2-4 | TRBV30 | many | TRBD2 | CAWTRAGGGNIQYF | TGTGCCTGGACTCGGGCGGGAGGGGGAAACATTCAGTACTTC
TRBJ1-5 | TRBV12-3/TRBV12-4 | . | TRBD1 | CASRDRNSNQPQHF | TGTGCCAGCAGGGACAGGAATAGCAATCAGCCCCAGCATTTT
TRBJ2-1 | TRBV10-3 | many | TRBD2 | CAISGVPDAGGMRGNEQFF | TGTGCCATCAGTGGCGTCCCGGATGCGGGAGGGATGCGGGGCAATGAGCAGTTCTTC